The 19 T cell receptor beta chains given below trace back to one sample, sequenced in a study of cytomegalovirus exposure and HLA in healthy donors. PCR used 60 Vbeta primers and 13 Jbeta primers. The protocol was immunoSEQ multiplex PCR, while the TCRdb copy is restricted to in-frame clones and leaves out a portion. This sample has 150,000 to 200,000 clones, with around 87% found just once. Sequenced material: PBMCs. These receptors originate from a young woman in good health and CMV-seronegative.

This clone appeared a few times. J is TRBJ2-1 and V is TRBV19, with 7 bases aligning to TRBD2. V lost 5 bases and J lost 7; bases outside the gene matches: 8. Germline V gives CDR1 LNHDA, CDR2 SQIVND (reference sequence). There are 14 residues in the CDR3. DNA for the CDR3: TGTGCCAGTAGTCCGGCCGGACTAGGGAATGAGCAGTTCTTC. Residues: CASSPAGLGNEQFF. Full variable domain (remainder filled in from reference TRBV19 and TRBJ2-1): DGGITQSPKYLFRKEGQNVTLSCEQNLNHDAMYWYRQDPGQGLRLIYYSQIVNDFQKGDIAEGYSVSREKKESFPLTVTSAQKNPTAFYLCASSPAGLGNEQFFGPGTRLTVL.

CDR3 sequence (DNA): TGCGCCAGCAGCGTGACCGGGACAGGGTATGAAAAACTGTTTTTT. As protein: CASSVTGTGYEKLFF. The chain joins TRBV5-1 to TRBJ1-4; 9 bases line up with TRBD1. The CDR3 runs to 15 residues. The V segment lost 4 bases and the J segment 6 bases; nucleotides outside the gene matches: 7. From germline, CDR1 is SGHRS and CDR2 YFSETQ.

The CDR3: CASSLGAGGDGYTF. Written as DNA, the CDR3 is TGTGCCAGCAGCTTAGGGGCAGGGGGCGATGGCTACACCTTC. This chain connects TRBV7-2 to TRBJ1-2; 8 nucleotides match TRBD1. Germline CDR1 and CDR2: SGHTA and FQGNSA. Trimming at V came to 1 base and at J to 6 bases, leaving 4 bases not matched to a gene. The CDR3 runs 14 residues.

The chain combines TRBV29-1 with TRBJ2-2; tentative D call: TRBD1 (5 bases). The CDR3 totals 11 residues. The ends were cut back, 2 bases at V and 8 bases at J, with 6 bases in the middle. Germline values: CDR1 SQVTM, CDR2 ANQGSEA. Here the CDR3 DNA reads TGCAGCGTTGAAAGGGGAGGGGAGCTGTTTTTT. Amino acid sequence: CSVERGGELFF.

The genes are TRBV5-1 and TRBJ2-7; 10 nucleotides agree with TRBD1. Unmatched junction bases numbered 10, after V lost 2 bases and J lost 5 bases. Germline V CDR1 and CDR2: SGHRS, YFSETQ. This CDR3 has 16 residues. The CDR3 DNA reads TGCGCCAGCAGCTTAACACCCGGGACAGGGGCCAACGAGCAGTACTTC. It codes for CASSLTPGTGANEQYF.

The table lists this clone with a count of one. The gene calls are TRBV5-4 and TRBJ2-5; tentatively, D is TRBD2 (6 bases). V was cut by 3 bases and J by 5 bases, with 23 bases left in between. Germline CDR1 SGHNT, CDR2 YYREEE (reference sequence). The CDR3 sequence is 17 residues long. The chain's CDR3 is CASSSRRPGLSGETQYF. Written as DNA, the CDR3 is TGTGCCAGCAGCTCGCGCCGCCCGGGACTTTCCGGGGAGACCCAGTACTTC.

The chain employs TRBV11-2 and TRBJ1-3; D not certain. Between the trimmed V and J ends, which lost 3 bases and 2 bases, there was a span of 5 bases. The CDR3 runs to 13 residues. CDR1 is SGHAT, CDR2 FQNNGV, per germline. CDR3 amino acids: CASSLNTGNTIYF. CDR3 nucleotide sequence: TGTGCCAGCAGCTTGAACACTGGAAACACCATATATTTT.

The chain couples TRBV9 to TRBJ2-3, with D maybe TRBD2 (5 bases). Germline CDR1 and CDR2: SGDLS and YYNGEE. CDR3 length: 14 residues. V dropped 2 bases and J dropped 4 bases, with 11 bases sitting between them. The chain's CDR3 is CASSVEGEADTQYF. For the CDR3, the DNA is TGTGCCAGCAGCGTTGAGGGAGAGGCAGATACGCAGTATTTT.

The chain uses TRBV4-2 and TRBJ1-1; 9 bases are shared with TRBD1. V gave up 1 base and J gave up 5 bases; unmatched junction bases: 8. There are 16 residues in the CDR3. Looked up from germline, CDR1 is LGHNA and CDR2 is YNFKEQ. CDR3 nucleotides: TGTGCCAGCAGCCAAGGGACAGGGGAAGGGGGTACTGAAGCTTTCTTT. Translating it yields CASSQGTGEGGTEAFF.

The chain links TRBV25-1 to TRBJ2-5; 9 nucleotides agree with TRBD2. J was trimmed by 1 base and V by 5 bases; bases with no gene match: 5. This CDR3 is built from 15 residues. Germline CDR1 MGHDK, CDR2 SYGVNS. This CDR3 reads CASSSSGRPQETQYF. The DNA for the CDR3 is TGTGCCAGCAGTTCCAGCGGGAGGCCCCAAGAGACCCAGTACTTC.

The V gene is TRBV4-2, the J gene TRBJ1-3, with 10 positions matching TRBD1. Germline V CDR1 and CDR2: LGHNA, YNFKEQ. This CDR3 comprises 18 residues. V trimming: 1 base; J trimming: 3 bases; junction bases outside the gene matches: 9. CDR3 residues: CASSQVTRTGGGGNTIYF. CDR3 nucleotides: TGTGCCAGCAGCCAAGTAACCAGGACAGGGGGGGGTGGAAACACCATATATTTT.

This clone has only one observation. The rearrangement joins TRBV23-1 to TRBJ2-5; D possibly corresponds to TRBD2 (5 bases). TRBV23-1 is an open reading frame whose function is uncertain. V was trimmed by 6 bases and J by 3 bases, leaving 5 bases between them. CDR3 length equals 11 residues. CDR3 protein: CASRREETQYF. For the CDR3, the DNA is TGCGCCAGCAGGAGGGAAGAGACCCAGTACTTC.

V usage is TRBV10-2 and J usage is TRBJ2-3, with 10 nucleotides matching TRBD2. Germline CDR1 reads WSHSY; CDR2 reads SAAADI. Trimming at V came to 8 bases and at J to 4 bases, leaving 9 bases not matched to a gene. This CDR3 is 15 amino acids long. The CDR3 DNA follows: TGCGCCAGCGGGGGGGAAGCGGGGGGGCCAGATACGCAGTATTTT. Amino acid sequence: CASGGEAGGPDTQYF.

As for this clone: This sample includes further DNA sequences coding for the same CDR3. V and J are TRBV25-1 and TRBJ2-7; weak D call: TRBD1 (6 bases). The germline V and J ends were trimmed by 2 bases and 5 bases, with 13 bases remaining between them. CDR1 is MGHDK, CDR2 SYGVNS, per germline. CDR3 length equals 14 residues. CDR3 protein: CASSEARRGHEQYF. In nucleotides, the CDR3 is TGTGCCAGCAGTGAAGCTCGCAGGGGCCACGAGCAGTACTTC.

The V call is TRBV30, the J call TRBJ2-7, with a weak D call TRBD1 (5 bases). The germline CDR1 and CDR2 sequences are GTSNPN and SVGIG (reference sequence). The CDR3 spans 13 residues. V lost 5 bases and J lost 3, with 14 bases in between. CDR3 in amino acids: CAWELGLGYEQYF. The CDR3, as DNA: TGTGCCTGGGAATTGGGGCTGGGCTACGAGCAGTACTTC.

The chain is built from TRBV7-3 and TRBJ2-1; 8 bases line up with TRBD2. CDR3 length equals 13 residues. CDR1 and CDR2 from the germline V gene are SGHTA and FQGTGA. Trimming removed 8 bases from V and 9 bases from J; junction bases left unmatched: 9. CDR3 in amino acids: CASGREGLGEQFF. The CDR3 DNA sequence: TGTGCCAGCGGACGGGAGGGTCTAGGTGAGCAGTTCTTC.

The rearrangement links TRBV4-3 to TRBJ2-2; TRBD1 matches at 7 bases. Germline CDR1 LGHNA, CDR2 YSLEER. The CDR3 covers 15 residues. Trimming at V came to 1 base and at J to 4 bases, leaving 3 bases not matched to a gene. CDR3 bases: TGCGCCAGCAGCCAAGGAAACAGGGGCACCGGGGAGCTGTTTTTT. Translation gives CASSQGNRGTGELFF.

The rearrangement uses TRBV7-2 and TRBJ2-3; no firm D call. The V and J ends lost 3 bases and 11 bases respectively, with 12 bases between them. Germline V lookup: CDR1 SGHTA, CDR2 FQGNSA. The CDR3 contains 12 residues. The chain's CDR3 is CASSFSLVKQYF. The CDR3 DNA follows: TGTGCCAGCAGCTTTTCCCTAGTTAAGCAGTATTTT.

V gene TRBV9 combines with J gene TRBJ1-1, with D maybe TRBD1 (6 bases). The V end lost 0 bases, the J end lost 4 bases, and 13 bases lay between the germline ends. There are 15 residues in the CDR3. Germline V lookup: CDR1 SGDLS, CDR2 YYNGEE. In DNA form, the CDR3 reads TGTGCCAGCAGCGTAGAGTGGCAGGGGATCACTGAAGCTTTCTTT. Translation gives CASSVEWQGITEAFF. Combining the CDR3 with reference TRBV9 and TRBJ1-1 gives the whole variable domain DSGVTQTPKHLITATGQRVTLRCSPRSGDLSVYWYQQSLDQGLQFLIQYYNGEERAKGNILERFSAQQFPDLHSELNLSSLELGDSALYFCASSVEWQGITEAFFGQGTRLTVV.